This TCR beta chain was captured in a study of blood T cell repertoires in COVID-19. The CDR3 is made up of 18 amino acids. The junction had 10 bases not matched to a gene; V was cut back by 5 bases and J by 0 bases. Germline lookup yields CDR1 LNHDA and CDR2 SQIVND (reference sequence). Method: immunoSEQ multiplex PCR; TCRdb's copy keeps in-frame clones and lacks some. The sample has around 240,000 clones, around 90% seen once. A case of COVID-19 had been met by exposed participants within 2 weeks before study entry. The receptor's source is a man aged 45-65 years who had been exposed to COVID-19. Sequenced material: PBMCs or T cells enriched from blood (not recorded which). The chain employs TRBV19 and TRBJ2-2; 9 bases map to TRBD1. CDR3 protein: CASSPFIGTGSNTGELFF. The CDR3 coding sequence is TGTGCCAGTAGTCCGTTTATTGGGACAGGGTCGAACACCGGGGAGCTGTTTTTT.